The 22 T cell receptor beta chains in this list originate from one sample, sequenced in a study of blood T cell repertoires in COVID-19. Generated by immunoSEQ multiplex PCR, the TCRdb table keeps only in-frame clones and is missing some. The sample carries just over 15,000 clones, more than 75% recorded once. Specimen: peripheral blood. The receptor source for this set is a man aged 80 or over with active or convalescent COVID-19.

The rearrangement joins TRBV2 to TRBJ2-1; 9 nucleotides match TRBD1. From germline, CDR1 is SNHLY and CDR2 FYNNEI. The CDR3 contains 15 residues. V shed 1 base, J shed 6 bases, and the junction held 4 bases outside the gene matches. The CDR3 here is CASSEGDRDANEQFF. Here the CDR3 DNA reads TGTGCCAGCAGTGAAGGGGACAGGGATGCCAATGAGCAGTTCTTC.

This chain joins TRBV6-1 and TRBJ1-2, with 8 positions matching TRBD1. J lost 4 bases, V lost 2 bases, and 12 bases had no gene match. CDR1 is MNHNS and CDR2 is SASEGT in the germline V gene. The CDR3 has 17 amino acids. The DNA for the CDR3 is TGTGCCAGCAGTGAAACCTCGACAGGGGAAGCTGGCTATGGCTACACCTTC. It yields the protein CASSETSTGEAGYGYTF.

The chain uses TRBV3-1 (or the pseudogene TRBV3-2) and TRBJ1-6, with a weak D call TRBD1 (6 bases). Trimming shortened V by 5 bases and J by 9 bases, and 14 bases separated the two germline ends. The germline V gene encodes CDR1 LGHDT and CDR2 YNNKEL (reference sequence). The CDR3 consists of 14 residues. CDR3 protein: CASSYLKGVSPLHF. The CDR3 coding sequence is TGTGCCAGCAGCTACCTTAAGGGGGTTTCACCCCTCCACTTT.

The V call is TRBV7-2, the J call TRBJ2-1; maybe TRBD2 (6 bases). The CDR3 consists of 15 residues. Germline-derived CDR1 and CDR2 are SGHTA and FQGNSA. The V gene lost 7 bases and the J gene lost 10 bases, with 23 bases spanning the gap. CDR3 DNA: TGTGCCAGCATCGAACGATGGGGGGACCCAGGGGAGCAGTTCTTC. It yields the protein CASIERWGDPGEQFF.

The genes are TRBV28 and TRBJ1-3; D possibly corresponds to TRBD1 (5 bases). CDR1 is MDHEN, CDR2 SYDVKM, per germline. V gave up 5 bases and J gave up 2 bases, with 16 bases separating them. The CDR3 consists of 16 residues. The CDR3 DNA is TGTGCCAGCAGTCCCGGGGGTGGGATCGCTGGAAACACCATATATTTT. Residues: CASSPGGGIAGNTIYF.

The chain couples TRBV18 to TRBJ2-7, with 10 bases that match TRBD1. Trimming at V came to 0 bases and at J to 7 bases, leaving 6 bases not matched to a gene. The CDR3 has 15 residues. Germline V lookup: CDR1 KGHSH, CDR2 LQKENI. CDR3 sequence reads: CASSPPGQGTGEQYF. The CDR3 DNA follows: TGTGCCAGCTCACCACCGGGACAGGGGACGGGGGAGCAGTACTTC.

The CDR3 sequence: CASKELAGSKNIQYF. CDR3 coding DNA: TGTGCCAGTAAGGAACTAGCGGGCTCCAAAAACATTCAGTACTTC. The J gene is TRBJ2-4, the V gene TRBV19, with 9 bases fitting TRBD2. There are 15 residues in the CDR3. Per germline, CDR1 LNHDA and CDR2 SQIVND (reference sequence). Unmatched junction bases numbered 6, after V lost 7 bases and J lost 2 bases. The complete variable domain, with remaining parts taken from reference TRBV19 and TRBJ2-4, reads DGGITQSPKYLFRKEGQNVTLSCEQNLNHDAMYWYRQDPGQGLRLIYYSQIVNDFQKGDIAEGYSVSREKKESFPLTVTSAQKNPTAFYLCASKELAGSKNIQYFGAGTRLSVL.

The genes are TRBV5-1 and TRBJ1-5; D not certain. The CDR3 contains 15 residues. The germline CDR1 and CDR2 sequences are SGHRS and YFSETQ. Deletions cut 0 bases from V and 0 bases from J, with 7 bases between. As DNA, the CDR3 is TGCGCCAGCAGCTTGGCAGGAAATAGCAATCAGCCCCAGCATTTT. This encodes CASSLAGNSNQPQHF.

The table lists this clone with a few counts. The chain combines TRBV12-3 or TRBV12-4 with TRBJ2-3; maybe TRBD2 (6 bases). Trimming took 2 bases from V and 4 from J, leaving 7 bases between them. CDR3 size: 13 residues. CDR3 in DNA: TGTGCCAGCAGTTTATGGGGGGCAGATACGCAGTATTTT. Translated, it gives CASSLWGADTQYF.

The V gene is TRBV25-1, the J gene TRBJ1-6, with TRBD1 matching over 7 bases. The CDR3 has 15 amino acids. Germline V gives CDR1 MGHDK, CDR2 SYGVNS. V lost 1 base to trimming and J lost 10 bases; unmatched junction nucleotides: 7. This CDR3 reads CASSESKGAWSPLHF. The CDR3 nucleotides are TGTGCCAGCAGTGAATCTAAGGGGGCTTGGTCACCCCTCCACTTT.

The V call is TRBV5-4, the J call TRBJ2-3; 11 positions match TRBD2. From germline, CDR1 is SGHNT and CDR2 YYREEE (reference sequence). There are 16 residues in the CDR3. J was trimmed by 6 bases and V by 4 bases; bases with no gene match: 10. The CDR3 here is CASSRTSGGWGDTQYF. The CDR3 bases are TGTGCCAGCAGCCGAACTAGCGGGGGTTGGGGGGATACGCAGTATTTT.

The chain is built from TRBV24-1 and TRBJ2-4; perhaps TRBD1 as D (5 bases). In germline, CDR1 is KGHDR, CDR2 SFDVKD. The CDR3 covers 15 residues. V gave up 2 bases and J gave up 5 bases, with 12 bases separating them. CDR3 coding DNA: TGTGCCACCAGTGATTCACGCGAAGGGGAAAACATTCAGTACTTC. It yields the protein CATSDSREGENIQYF.

The gene calls are TRBV19 and TRBJ2-1; maybe TRBD2 (6 bases). The CDR3 has 13 amino acids. The germline V and J ends were trimmed by 8 bases and 8 bases, with 16 bases remaining between them. Germline values: CDR1 LNHDA, CDR2 SQIVND (reference sequence). DNA for the CDR3: TGTGCCAGTCTCTCGGAAGCGGGCGATGAGCAGTTCTTC. The encoded protein is CASLSEAGDEQFF. Full variable domain (outside the CDR3, taken from reference TRBV19 and TRBJ2-1): DGGITQSPKYLFRKEGQNVTLSCEQNLNHDAMYWYRQDPGQGLRLIYYSQIVNDFQKGDIAEGYSVSREKKESFPLTVTSAQKNPTAFYLCASLSEAGDEQFFGPGTRLTVL.

This chain joins TRBV9 and TRBJ2-3; D may be TRBD2 (5 bases). The CDR3 runs to 15 residues. V was cut by 0 bases and J by 3 bases, with 11 bases left in between. Germline V gives CDR1 SGDLS, CDR2 YYNGEE. In nucleotides, the CDR3 is TGTGCCAGCAGCGTAGGAGGGTTTATGACAGATACGCAGTATTTT. It encodes CASSVGGFMTDTQYF.

V is TRBV28 and J is TRBJ1-5; no clear D. CDR3 size: 13 residues. V dropped 2 bases and J dropped 4 bases, with 6 bases sitting between them. Germline CDR1 is MDHEN and CDR2 is SYDVKM. DNA for the CDR3: TGTGCCAGCAGTTTAAGCGGGAATCAGCCCCAGCATTTT. Its translation: CASSLSGNQPQHF.

This clone is medium-sized (0.01 to 0.1%) in the sample. This same CDR3 is encoded by further DNA sequences in the sample. The rearrangement links TRBV19 to TRBJ2-5; 9 nucleotides line up with TRBD2. The CDR3 covers 12 residues. V shed 6 bases, J shed 5 bases, and the junction held 1 base outside the gene matches. The germline V gene has CDR1 LNHDA and CDR2 SQIVND (reference sequence). The CDR3 reads CASRLAGETQYF. The CDR3 DNA is TGTGCCAGTAGGCTAGCGGGGGAGACCCAGTACTTC.

This chain connects TRBV7-6 to TRBJ2-2; maybe TRBD2 (5 bases). This CDR3 has 16 amino acids. Trimming removed 1 base from V and 1 base from J, with 10 bases in between. Germline CDR1 is SGHVS and CDR2 is FNYEAQ. Written as DNA, the CDR3 is TGTGCCAGCAGCTTAGTAAGGGCGGGGAACACCGGGGAGCTGTTTTTT. It codes for CASSLVRAGNTGELFF. Looking up the rest from reference TRBV7-6 and TRBJ2-2 gives the full variable domain: GAGVSQSPRYKVTKRGQDVALRCDPISGHVSLYWYRQALGQGPEFLTYFNYEAQQDKSGLPNDRFSAERPEGSISTLTIQRTEQRDSAMYRCASSLVRAGNTGELFFGEGSRLTVL.

The chain uses TRBV7-2 and TRBJ2-5; 7 nucleotides agree with TRBD2. The germline V gene encodes CDR1 SGHTA and CDR2 FQGNSA. The trim removed 6 bases at V and 5 bases at J, leaving 9 bases unmatched. The CDR3 is 14 residues long. In DNA, the CDR3 is TGTGCCAGCAGTCCGACTAGCTGGGGGGAGACCCAGTACTTC. Its protein product is CASSPTSWGETQYF.

J is TRBJ2-1 and V is TRBV11-2; D gene ambiguous. CDR1 is SGHAT, CDR2 FQNNGV, per germline. This CDR3 is built from 11 residues. V was pared by 5 bases and J by 9 bases, with 8 bases between. CDR3 amino acids: CASSTSGEQFF. DNA of the CDR3: TGTGCCAGCAGCACCTCGGGTGAGCAGTTCTTC.

The sample holds a few counts of this clone. V is TRBV29-1 and J is TRBJ2-7, with 7 bases matching TRBD2. After removal of 1 base from V and 3 bases from J, the junction contained 6 bases not matched to a gene. CDR3 length: 14 amino acids. Germline assignment: CDR1 SQVTM and CDR2 ANQGSEA. The CDR3 DNA sequence: TGCAGCGTTGAAGGGGGAGGGGCAGGCTACGAGCAGTACTTC. Translating gives CSVEGGGAGYEQYF.

The rearrangement uses TRBV5-1 and TRBJ1-1; D ambiguous. V lost 0 bases, J lost 0 bases, and 6 bases lay in between. The CDR3 runs to 14 residues. Germline V gene sequence: CDR1 SGHRS, CDR2 YFSETQ. The CDR3 DNA is TGCGCCAGCAGCTTGGCAGTAATGAACACTGAAGCTTTCTTT. Translating it yields CASSLAVMNTEAFF.

Only a few counts were recorded for this clone. J is TRBJ2-6 and V is TRBV18; TRBD1 matches at 11 bases. Losses at the gene ends were 2 bases for V and 4 bases for J; bases not matched to a gene: 4. The CDR3 loop spans 17 amino acids. CDR1 KGHSH and CDR2 LQKENI come from the germline V gene. CDR3 protein: CASSPGQGATGANVLTF. CDR3 sequence (DNA): TGTGCCAGCTCACCAGGACAGGGGGCGACGGGGGCCAACGTCCTGACTTTC.